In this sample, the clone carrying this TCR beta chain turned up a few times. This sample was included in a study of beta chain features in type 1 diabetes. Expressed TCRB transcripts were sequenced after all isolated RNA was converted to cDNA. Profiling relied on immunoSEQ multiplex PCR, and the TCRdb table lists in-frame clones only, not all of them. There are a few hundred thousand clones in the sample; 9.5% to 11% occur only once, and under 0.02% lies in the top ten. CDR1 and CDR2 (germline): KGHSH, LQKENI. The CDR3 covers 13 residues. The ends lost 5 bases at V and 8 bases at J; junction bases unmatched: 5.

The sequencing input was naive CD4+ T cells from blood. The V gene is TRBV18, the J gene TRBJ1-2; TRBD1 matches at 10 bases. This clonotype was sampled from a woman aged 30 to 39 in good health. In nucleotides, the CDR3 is TGTGCCAGCTCAACCGGACAGGGGGAAGGCTACACCTTC. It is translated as CASSTGQGEGYTF.